This T cell receptor beta chain was identified during a study of monozygotic twins with inflammatory bowel disease. No sorting of T cells preceded isolation of total RNA from whole blood. The team made cDNA by running eight separate reactions for each sample. The template switching step added UMIs that contained a 6-nucleotide sample barcode. Reanalyzing the 5' RACE reads, TCRdb keeps one entry per CDR3 protein, without DNA. This sample lists under 200,000 distinct CDR3 sequences; its ten largest clones have 2.8%. The CDR3 is made up of 17 amino acids. CDR1 and CDR2 from the germline V gene are SGDLS and YYNGEE.

The rearrangement links TRBV9 to TRBJ2-2; TCRdb names TRBD2, which stays unverified in the absence of DNA. The sequencing input was blood. This TCR came from a human donor with ulcerative colitis or Crohn's disease, or a healthy co-twin of an affected twin (not recorded which). The CDR3 is CASSDRLAGVNTGELFF.